This T cell receptor beta chain was identified during a study of CD8+CD57+ T cells in acquired aplastic anemia. Patients chosen for sequencing had shown CD8+CD57+ cell expansion by flow cytometry. Comment on this clonotype: The antigen is unknown.

V lost 1 base, J lost 5 bases, and 8 bases lay in between. Germline lookup yields CDR1 DFQATT and CDR2 SNEGSKA (reference sequence). The CDR3 is made up of 12 amino acids. The study's findings and limits: Patients and controls turned out to have roughly 29 CD8+ CDR3 sequences in common.

TCR beta VDJ combinations and CDR3 sequences were profiled from genomic DNA. TCRdb used MiXCR to reprocess the reads, holding one entry per CDR3 protein. The sample has about 58,000 distinct CDR3 sequences; roughly three fifths are singletons. The chain carries TRBV20-1 and TRBJ2-5, with no clear D. Source material: sorted CD4+, CD8+, or CD8+CD57+ T cells (not recorded which) from PBMCs. The TCR comes from a human donor with aplastic anemia. CDR3 loop: CSARVSWETQYF. As DNA, the CDR3 is TGCAGTGCTAGAGTGTCGTGGGAGACCCAGTACTTC.